The 10 T cell receptor beta chains given below trace back to one sample, sequenced in a study of shared clonotypes between healthy human individuals. The data were produced by immunoSEQ multiplex PCR, yet TCRdb's version contains in-frame clones alone and is incomplete. Among 1,400,000 or so clones listed, approximately 98.5% were seen once. Input material: naive CD4+ T cells sorted from blood. Subset described: CD45RA+ positively selected. Receptors were obtained from a man aged 25 to 40 in good health.

The gene calls are TRBV27 and TRBJ2-2; 11 positions agree with TRBD2. V shed 7 bases, J shed 1 base, and the junction held 8 bases outside the gene matches. Germline V lookup: CDR1 MNHEY, CDR2 SMNVEV (reference sequence). The CDR3 length is 17 residues. DNA of the CDR3: TGTGCCAGCAAAAAGGAGGGACTAGCGGTGAACACCGGGGAGCTGTTTTTT. This translates into CASKKEGLAVNTGELFF.

This clone was observed once. V gene TRBV5-1 combines with J gene TRBJ2-1, with D maybe TRBD1 (5 bases). This CDR3 contains 13 residues. Germline V CDR1 and CDR2: SGHRS, YFSETQ. Deletions cut 2 bases from V and 3 bases from J, with 6 bases between. In DNA, the CDR3 is TGCGCCAGCAGCTTTGACAGCTACAATGAGCAGTTCTTC. Translating it yields CASSFDSYNEQFF.

V and J are TRBV5-1 and TRBJ1-1; D may be TRBD1 (6 bases). Looked up from germline, CDR1 is SGHRS and CDR2 is YFSETQ. CDR3 size: 15 residues. The germline V and J ends were trimmed by 2 bases and 0 bases, with 11 bases remaining between them. CDR3 region: CASSLGRGMNTEAFF. The CDR3 DNA is TGCGCCAGCAGCTTAGGCAGGGGAATGAACACTGAAGCTTTCTTT.

This rearrangement joins TRBV7-2 to TRBJ2-1, with 8 nucleotides matching TRBD1. This CDR3 region has 17 residues. Unmatched junction bases numbered 10, after V lost 4 bases and J lost 2 bases. Germline CDR1 is SGHTA and CDR2 is FQGNSA. The CDR3, as DNA: TGTGCCAGCAGCTCTACCCTCCGGGACAGGACCTACAATGAGCAGTTCTTC. Translated, it gives CASSSTLRDRTYNEQFF.

This chain joins TRBV30 and TRBJ1-5, with D unclear. V gave up 1 base and J gave up 3 bases, with 7 bases separating them. Germline loops: CDR1 GTSNPN, CDR2 SVGIG (reference sequence). There are 13 residues in the CDR3. CDR3 amino acids: CAWSDMPNQPQHF. DNA of the CDR3: TGTGCCTGGAGTGACATGCCCAATCAGCCCCAGCATTTT.

The V call is TRBV6-1, the J call TRBJ2-3, with unresolved D. Germline CDR1 is MNHNS and CDR2 is SASEGT. V lost 1 base and J lost 0, with 23 bases in between. The CDR3 totals 20 residues. CDR3 in DNA: TGTGCCAGCAGTGAAGAACCAATAACTGCGACTCGTATTAGCACAGATACGCAGTATTTT. Translated: CASSEEPITATRISTDTQYF.

Only one count was recorded for this clone. The chain is built from TRBV27 and TRBJ2-1; TRBD2 matches at 12 bases. The CDR3 has 18 amino acids. The germline V gene encodes CDR1 MNHEY and CDR2 SMNVEV (reference sequence). V dropped 7 bases and J dropped 6; count of bases not matched to a gene: 16. CDR3 residues: CASTPRWTSGAIFNEQFF. For the CDR3, the DNA is TGTGCCAGCACTCCAAGGTGGACTAGCGGGGCGATTTTCAATGAGCAGTTCTTC.

The rearrangement links TRBV5-1 to TRBJ2-5; D is uncertain. Trimming removed 5 bases from V and 5 bases from J, with 10 bases in between. The CDR3 covers 12 residues. The germline CDR1 and CDR2 sequences are SGHRS and YFSETQ. The CDR3 nucleotides read TGCGCCAGCAGTGCCGGGCAGGAGACCCAGTACTTC. Translated: CASSAGQETQYF.

J is TRBJ2-5 and V is TRBV6-1; either TRBD1 or TRBD2 may fit D (5 bases each). V lost 7 bases and J lost 4, with 16 bases in between. The CDR3 has 14 amino acids. The germline CDR1 and CDR2 sequences are MNHNS and SASEGT. The CDR3 here is CASIRGNLPETQYF. The CDR3 DNA follows: TGTGCCAGCATCCGGGGCAACCTCCCAGAGACCCAGTACTTC.

This chain links TRBV7-3 with TRBJ2-3, with 7 bases lining up with TRBD1. Per the germline V gene, CDR1 is SGHTA and CDR2 is FQGTGA. CDR3 length: 15 residues. V trimming: 5 bases; J trimming: 2 bases; junction bases outside the gene matches: 7. For the CDR3, the DNA is TGTGCCAGCAGCATCGCAGACAGGGACACAGATACGCAGTATTTT. Residues: CASSIADRDTDTQYF.